The rows below give T cell receptor beta chains drawn from one sample of a study of blood T cell repertoires in COVID-19. Method: immunoSEQ multiplex PCR; TCRdb's copy keeps in-frame clones and lacks some. This sample carries 250,000 to 350,000 clones, about nine tenths of them seen once, and the ten largest clones take approximately 12%. Input material: peripheral blood. The source is a woman aged 55-69 years with acute or convalescent COVID-19. Each CDR3 is given with its conserved first and last residue. D genes are given only for firm matches. The size of a clone is reported for some rows only, either as once, few or many, or as a class for expanded clones.

-,-,TRBJ2-6,TRBV6-5,TGTGCCAGCAGGGTTGACACGTCTGGGGCCAACGTCCTGACTTTC,CASRVDTSGANVLTF
TRBD1,-,TRBJ1-1,TRBV30,TGTGCCTGGAGGCCCCGACAGGGGAGGGTGAACACTGAAGCTTTCTTT,CAWRPRQGRVNTEAFF
TRBD1,many,TRBJ2-5,TRBV4-1,TGCGCCAGCAGCCTTATTCCGGGACAGGGTGAGACCCAGTACTTC,CASSLIPGQGETQYF
-,few,TRBJ1-2,TRBV4-1,TGCGCCAGCAGCCTCCGACGGGAGGACAACTATGGCTACACCTTC,CASSLRREDNYGYTF
-,-,TRBJ1-1,TRBV29-1,TGCAGCGGCACGGACATAAGGGCCACTGAAGCTTTCTTT,CSGTDIRATEAFF
-,-,TRBJ1-2,TRBV5-4,TGTGCCAGCAGCTTAGGGGCGCGATCCGACTATGGCTACACCTTC,CASSLGARSDYGYTF
TRBD2,-,TRBJ2-7,TRBV5-5,TGTGCCAGCAGCCACACTAGCGGGGGGGGCTACGAGCAGTACTTC,CASSHTSGGGYEQYF
-,-,TRBJ2-1,TRBV11-2,TGTGCCAGCAGCCACGGGATCCAAAAGGCTCATGAGCAGTTCTTC,CASSHGIQKAHEQFF
TRBD2,-,TRBJ2-3,TRBV6-5,TGTGCCAGCAGTTGGAGCGGGGCTAGCACAGATACGCAGTATTTT,CASSWSGASTDTQYF
TRBD2,-,TRBJ2-1,TRBV6-2/TRBV6-3,TGTGCCAGCAGCCCCAGACTAGCGGGAGGGGTCAATGAGCAGTTCTTC,CASSPRLAGGVNEQFF
TRBD1,-,TRBJ2-1,TRBV19,TGTGCCTTAGGAAAGGGGGCATTGAATGAGCAGTTCTTC,CALGKGALNEQFF
-,-,TRBJ1-6,TRBV19,TGTGCCAGCATTCTGCGGGGAGGCTCGAATTCACCCCTCCACTTT,CASILRGGSNSPLHF
TRBD1,-,TRBJ2-5,TRBV30,TGTGCCTGGAGTCCGGGACAGGGAGTAGAGACCCAGTACTTC,CAWSPGQGVETQYF
-,-,TRBJ1-2,TRBV28,TGTGCCAGCAGGCCCTGGTCCGGACTCAACTATGGCTACACCTTC,CASRPWSGLNYGYTF
TRBD1,once,TRBJ1-3,TRBV27,TGTGCCAGCAGTTTACTAGGGGGCTCGGACACCATATATTTT,CASSLLGGSDTIYF
-,once,TRBJ1-1,TRBV7-9,TGTGCCAGCAGCTTAGCGCCGGAGCTGAACACTGAAGCTTTCTTT,CASSLAPELNTEAFF
TRBD1,-,TRBJ1-4,TRBV3-1/TRBV3-2,TGTGCCAGCAGCCAAGGACAGGGGGATGGAGAAAAACTGTTTTTT,CASSQGQGDGEKLFF
-,-,TRBJ1-4,TRBV7-9,TGTGCCAGCAGGACAGGTGAAAAACTGTTTTTT,CASRTGEKLFF
TRBD1,-,TRBJ2-7,TRBV6-2/TRBV6-3,TGTGCCAGCAGTTACCCCCGACAGGGGGGGTACGAGCAGTACTTC,CASSYPRQGGYEQYF
-,-,TRBJ1-2,TRBV6-6,TGTGCCAGCAGTTACTCTGGACAGAACTATGGCTACACCTTC,CASSYSGQNYGYTF
-,-,TRBJ2-2,TRBV3-1/TRBV3-2,TGTGCCAGCAGCCCCCTGAGGGGGGGCAGGGACACCGGGGAGCTGTTTTTT,CASSPLRGGRDTGELFF
-,-,TRBJ1-6,TRBV5-1,TGCGCCAGCAGCTTAGACGGGGAAGGAACTTCACCCCTCCACTTT,CASSLDGEGTSPLHF
TRBD1,once,TRBJ1-2,TRBV6-1,TGTGCCAGCAGTGAAGGGACAGGGTCGCACTATGGCTACACCTTC,CASSEGTGSHYGYTF
TRBD1,-,TRBJ2-1,TRBV30,TGTGCCTGGAGCGGACAGGGGGTCTCCTACAATGAGCAGTTCTTC,CAWSGQGVSYNEQFF
TRBD1,-,TRBJ1-1,TRBV30,TGTGCCTGGAGTGTACTCAGGGGGACTGAAGCTTTCTTT,CAWSVLRGTEAFF
TRBD1,-,TRBJ1-5,TRBV29-1,TGCAGCGTTGAAGGACAGGGGGCCAGCAATCAGCCCCAGCATTTT,CSVEGQGASNQPQHF
TRBD1,-,TRBJ1-2,TRBV5-1,TGCGCCAGCAGCTTGAGGACAGGGGGCGAGGGCTACACCTTC,CASSLRTGGEGYTF
-,-,TRBJ2-7,TRBV18,TGTGCCAGCTCACCACTTCCAGTGGCCTCCTACGAGCAGTACTTC,CASSPLPVASYEQYF
TRBD2,-,TRBJ2-5,TRBV3-1/TRBV3-2,TGTGCCAGCAGCCGCGGGACTAGCGGGGAAGAGACCCAGTACTTC,CASSRGTSGEETQYF
-,-,TRBJ1-6,TRBV7-9,TGTGCCAGCAGCTTAGTCGGGTCCGGGGATTCACCCCTCCACTTT,CASSLVGSGDSPLHF
-,once,TRBJ2-7,TRBV28,TGTGCCAGCAGTTGGGGGGGCCCCTACGAGCAGTACTTC,CASSWGGPYEQYF
TRBD1,-,TRBJ1-1,TRBV18,TGTGCCAGCTCACCCAGGGACAGGGTAAAAGGCACTGAAGCTTTCTTT,CASSPRDRVKGTEAFF
TRBD2,once,TRBJ2-3,TRBV28,TGTGCCAGCAGTCCGCGGGGGACCCGTGGCACAGATACGCAGTATTTT,CASSPRGTRGTDTQYF
TRBD2,-,TRBJ2-3,TRBV7-6,TGTGCCAGCAGCCATGGACTGCTAGCGGGGGTATTCACAGATACGCAGTATTTT,CASSHGLLAGVFTDTQYF
-,-,TRBJ1-5,TRBV7-9,TGTGCCAGCAGCCAAGACTTGGGGCCCCAGCATTTT,CASSQDLGPQHF
-,-,TRBJ1-6,TRBV7-8,TGTGCCAGCAGCTTAGATGGCAGGGGTTTGGGATCACCCCTCCACTTT,CASSLDGRGLGSPLHF